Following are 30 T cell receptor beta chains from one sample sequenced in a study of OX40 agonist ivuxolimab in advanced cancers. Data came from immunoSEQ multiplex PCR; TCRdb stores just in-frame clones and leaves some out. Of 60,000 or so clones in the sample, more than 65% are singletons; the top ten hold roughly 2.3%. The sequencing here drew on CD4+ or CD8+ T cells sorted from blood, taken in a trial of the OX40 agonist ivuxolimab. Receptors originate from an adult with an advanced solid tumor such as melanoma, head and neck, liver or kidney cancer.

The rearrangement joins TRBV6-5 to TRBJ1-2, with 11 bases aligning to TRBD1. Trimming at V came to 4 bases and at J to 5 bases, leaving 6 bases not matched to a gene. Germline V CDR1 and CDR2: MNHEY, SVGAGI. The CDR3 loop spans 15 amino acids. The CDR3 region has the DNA TGTGCCAGCAGTTCCGGGACAGGGGGACGTTATGGCTACACCTTC. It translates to CASSSGTGGRYGYTF.

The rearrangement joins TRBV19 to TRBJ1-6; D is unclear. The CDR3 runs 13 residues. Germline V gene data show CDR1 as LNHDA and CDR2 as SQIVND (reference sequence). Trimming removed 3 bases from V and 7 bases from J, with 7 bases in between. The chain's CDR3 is CASSINWNSPLHF. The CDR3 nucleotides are TGTGCCAGTAGTATTAACTGGAATTCACCCCTCCACTTT.

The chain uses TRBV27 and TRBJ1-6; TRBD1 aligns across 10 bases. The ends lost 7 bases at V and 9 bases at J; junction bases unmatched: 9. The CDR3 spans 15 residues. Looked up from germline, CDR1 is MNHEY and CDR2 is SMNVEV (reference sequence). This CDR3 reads CASKVPGQGISPLHF. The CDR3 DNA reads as TGTGCCAGCAAAGTGCCGGGACAGGGGATTTCACCCCTCCACTTT.

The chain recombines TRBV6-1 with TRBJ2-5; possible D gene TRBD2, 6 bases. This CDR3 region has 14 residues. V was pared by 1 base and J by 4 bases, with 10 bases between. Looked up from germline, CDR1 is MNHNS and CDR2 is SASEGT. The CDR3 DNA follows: TGTGCCAGCAGTGAAGTGGGAGGCCCAGAGACCCAGTACTTC. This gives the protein CASSEVGGPETQYF.

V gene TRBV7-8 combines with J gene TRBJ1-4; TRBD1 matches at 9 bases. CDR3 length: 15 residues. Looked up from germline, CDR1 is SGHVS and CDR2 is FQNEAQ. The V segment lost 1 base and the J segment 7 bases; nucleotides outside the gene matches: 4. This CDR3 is CASSLGDRDGEKLFF. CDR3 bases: TGTGCCAGCAGCTTAGGGGACAGGGATGGTGAAAAACTGTTTTTT. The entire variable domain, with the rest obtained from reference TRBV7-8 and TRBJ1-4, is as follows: GAGVSQSPRYKVAKRGQDVALRCDPISGHVSLFWYQQALGQGPEFLTYFQNEAQLDKSGLPSDRFFAERPEGSVSTLKIQRTQQEDSAVYLCASSLGDRDGEKLFFGSGTQLSVL.

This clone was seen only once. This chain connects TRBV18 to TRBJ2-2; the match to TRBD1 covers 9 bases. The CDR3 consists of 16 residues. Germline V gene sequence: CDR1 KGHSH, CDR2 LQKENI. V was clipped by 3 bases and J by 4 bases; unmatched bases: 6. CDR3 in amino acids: CASSPTGTGTTGELFF. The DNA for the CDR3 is TGTGCCAGCTCACCCACCGGGACAGGGACCACCGGGGAGCTGTTTTTT.

The CDR3 sequence is CASSYGTGGQPQHF. The CDR3 bases are TGTGCCAGCAGTTATGGGACAGGGGGTCAGCCCCAGCATTTT. V and J are TRBV6-6 and TRBJ1-5, with TRBD1 matching 11 bases. Per the germline V gene, CDR1 is MNHNY and CDR2 is SVGAGI (reference sequence). This CDR3 has 14 amino acids. The V segment lost 3 bases and the J segment 6 bases; nucleotides outside the gene matches: 1.

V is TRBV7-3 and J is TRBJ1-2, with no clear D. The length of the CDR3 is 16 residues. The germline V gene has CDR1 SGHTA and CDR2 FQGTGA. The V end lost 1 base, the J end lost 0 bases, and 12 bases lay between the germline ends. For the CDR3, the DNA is TGTGCCAGCAGCTTAAATAAGGGTACTACTAACTATGGCTACACCTTC. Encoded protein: CASSLNKGTTNYGYTF.

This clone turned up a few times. The CDR3 nucleotides are TGTGCCAGCAGCTCCGACCGACGACTAGCGGGGGGGCTCGTAGAGACCCAGTACTTC. Its protein is CASSSDRRLAGGLVETQYF. The rearrangement uses TRBV11-2 and TRBJ2-5; 14 bases align to TRBD2. V shed 4 bases, J shed 4 bases, and the junction held 14 bases outside the gene matches. The CDR3 extends over 19 amino acids. Germline CDR1 is SGHAT and CDR2 is FQNNGV.

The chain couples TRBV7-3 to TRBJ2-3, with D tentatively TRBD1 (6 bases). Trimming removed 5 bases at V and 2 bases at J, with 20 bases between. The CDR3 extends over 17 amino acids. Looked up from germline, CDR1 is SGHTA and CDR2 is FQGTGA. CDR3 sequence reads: CASSPHPVGANTDTQYF. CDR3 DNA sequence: TGTGCCAGCAGCCCCCATCCGGTGGGGGCTAACACAGATACGCAGTATTTT.

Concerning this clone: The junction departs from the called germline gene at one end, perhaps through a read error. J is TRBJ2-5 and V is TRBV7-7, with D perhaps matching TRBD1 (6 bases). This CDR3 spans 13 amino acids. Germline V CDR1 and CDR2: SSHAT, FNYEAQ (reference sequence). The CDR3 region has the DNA TGTGCTAGCAGCTTAGACAGGCAAGAGACCCAGTACTTC. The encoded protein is CASSLDRQETQYF.

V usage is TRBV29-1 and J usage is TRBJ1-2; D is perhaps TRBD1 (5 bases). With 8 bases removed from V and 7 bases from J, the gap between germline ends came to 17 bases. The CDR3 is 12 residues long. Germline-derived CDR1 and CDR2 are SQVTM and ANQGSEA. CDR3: CSLWGGSTGYTF. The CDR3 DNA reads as TGCAGCCTTTGGGGGGGTTCGACTGGCTACACCTTC. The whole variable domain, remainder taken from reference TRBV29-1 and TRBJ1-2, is SAVISQKPSRDICQRGTSLTIQCQVDSQVTMMFWYRQQPGQSLTLIATANQGSEATYESGFVIDKFPISRPNLTFSTLTVSNMSPEDSSIYLCSLWGGSTGYTFGSGTRLTVV.

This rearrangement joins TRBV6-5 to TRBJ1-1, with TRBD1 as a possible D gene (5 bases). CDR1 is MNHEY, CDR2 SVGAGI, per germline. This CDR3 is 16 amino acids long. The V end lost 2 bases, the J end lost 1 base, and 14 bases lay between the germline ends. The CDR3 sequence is CASSYGAFLANTEAFF. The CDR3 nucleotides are TGTGCCAGCAGTTACGGGGCATTCCTTGCGAACACTGAAGCTTTCTTT.

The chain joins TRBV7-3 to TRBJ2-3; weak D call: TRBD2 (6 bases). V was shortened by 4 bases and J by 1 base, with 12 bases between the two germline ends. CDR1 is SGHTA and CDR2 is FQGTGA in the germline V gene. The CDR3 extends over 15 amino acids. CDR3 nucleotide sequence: TGTGCCAGCAGCTCCGGGCGGGGTGGCACAGATACGCAGTATTTT. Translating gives CASSSGRGGTDTQYF.

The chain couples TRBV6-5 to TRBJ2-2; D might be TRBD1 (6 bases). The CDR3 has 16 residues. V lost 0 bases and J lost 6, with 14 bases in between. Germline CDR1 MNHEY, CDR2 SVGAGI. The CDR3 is CASSYSGHRAAGELFF. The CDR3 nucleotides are TGTGCCAGCAGTTACTCCGGACACAGGGCGGCCGGGGAGCTGTTTTTT.

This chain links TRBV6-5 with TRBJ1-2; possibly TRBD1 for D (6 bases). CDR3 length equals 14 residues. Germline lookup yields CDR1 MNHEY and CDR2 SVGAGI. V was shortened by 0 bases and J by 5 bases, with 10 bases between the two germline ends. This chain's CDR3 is CASSYSGGRYGYTF. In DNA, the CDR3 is TGTGCCAGCAGTTACTCCGGGGGCCGGTATGGCTACACCTTC.

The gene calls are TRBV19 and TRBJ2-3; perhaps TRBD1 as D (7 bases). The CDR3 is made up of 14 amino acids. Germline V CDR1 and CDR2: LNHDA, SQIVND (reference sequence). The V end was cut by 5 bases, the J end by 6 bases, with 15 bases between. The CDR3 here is CASSLEGAGDTQYF. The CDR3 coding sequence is TGTGCCAGTAGTTTGGAGGGGGCGGGGGATACGCAGTATTTT.

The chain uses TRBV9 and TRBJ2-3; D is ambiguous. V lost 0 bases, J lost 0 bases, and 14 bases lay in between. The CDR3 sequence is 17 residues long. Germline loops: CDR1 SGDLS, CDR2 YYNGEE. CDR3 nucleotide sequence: TGTGCCAGCAGCGTAGACTCCCCGTCCCACAGCACAGATACGCAGTATTTT. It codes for CASSVDSPSHSTDTQYF.

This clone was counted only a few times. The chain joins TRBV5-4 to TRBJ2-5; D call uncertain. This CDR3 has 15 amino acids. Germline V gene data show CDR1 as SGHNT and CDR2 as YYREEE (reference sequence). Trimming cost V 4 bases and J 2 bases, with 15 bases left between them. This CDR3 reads CASSDKRTGQETQYF. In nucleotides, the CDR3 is TGTGCCAGCAGCGACAAAAGGACGGGTCAAGAGACCCAGTACTTC.

The CDR3 DNA follows: TGTGCCAGCAGTCCCCCACTAGCGGGAAGATCCTACGAGCAGTACTTC. Protein sequence: CASSPPLAGRSYEQYF. This chain joins TRBV6-6 and TRBJ2-7, with 10 bases matching TRBD2. The V gene's germline CDR1 is MNHNY and CDR2 SVGAGI (reference sequence). The V gene end was trimmed by 5 bases and the J gene end by 1 base; junction bases not matched to a gene: 8. This CDR3 is 16 amino acids long.

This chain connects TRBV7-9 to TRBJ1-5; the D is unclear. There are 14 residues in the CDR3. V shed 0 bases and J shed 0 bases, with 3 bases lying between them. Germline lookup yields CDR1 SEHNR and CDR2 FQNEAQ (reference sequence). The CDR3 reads CASSLAASNQPQHF. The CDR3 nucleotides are TGTGCCAGCAGCTTAGCAGCTAGCAATCAGCCCCAGCATTTT.

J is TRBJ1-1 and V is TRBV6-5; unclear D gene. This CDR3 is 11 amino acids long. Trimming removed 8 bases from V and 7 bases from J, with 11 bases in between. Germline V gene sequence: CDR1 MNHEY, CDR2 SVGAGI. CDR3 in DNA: TGTGCCAGCTGTGGTATCGGTGAAGCTTTCTTT. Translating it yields CASCGIGEAFF.

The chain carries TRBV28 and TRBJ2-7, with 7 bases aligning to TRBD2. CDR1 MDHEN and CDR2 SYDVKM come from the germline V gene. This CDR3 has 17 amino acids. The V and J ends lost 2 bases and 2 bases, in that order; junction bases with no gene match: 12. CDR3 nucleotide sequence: TGTGCCAGCAGTTTAGTCCAGCATGGGGGGGTACCCTACGAGCAGTACTTC. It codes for CASSLVQHGGVPYEQYF.

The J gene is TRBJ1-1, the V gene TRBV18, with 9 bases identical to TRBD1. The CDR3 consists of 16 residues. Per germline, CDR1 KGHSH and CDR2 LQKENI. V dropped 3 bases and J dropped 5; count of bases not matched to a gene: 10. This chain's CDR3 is CASSPQPQGAGTEAFF. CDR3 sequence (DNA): TGTGCCAGCTCACCCCAACCACAGGGGGCAGGAACTGAAGCTTTCTTT.

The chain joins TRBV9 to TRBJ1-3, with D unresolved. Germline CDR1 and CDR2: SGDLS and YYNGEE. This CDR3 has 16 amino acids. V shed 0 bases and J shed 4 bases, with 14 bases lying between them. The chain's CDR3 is CASSVGMVGPGNTIYF. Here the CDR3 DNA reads TGTGCCAGCAGCGTAGGTATGGTGGGCCCGGGAAACACCATATATTTT.

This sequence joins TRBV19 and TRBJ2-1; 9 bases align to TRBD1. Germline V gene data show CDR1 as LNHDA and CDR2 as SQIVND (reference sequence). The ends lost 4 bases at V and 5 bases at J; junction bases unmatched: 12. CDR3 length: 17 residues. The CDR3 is CASSRGTGTGSHNEQFF. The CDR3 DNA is TGTGCCAGTAGTAGAGGGACCGGGACAGGGAGCCACAATGAGCAGTTCTTC.

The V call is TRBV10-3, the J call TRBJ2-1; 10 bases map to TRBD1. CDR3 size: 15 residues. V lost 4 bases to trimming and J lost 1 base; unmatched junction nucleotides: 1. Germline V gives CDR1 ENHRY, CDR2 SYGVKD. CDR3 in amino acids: CAISGGQGSYNEQFF. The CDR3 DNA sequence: TGTGCCATCAGTGGGGGACAGGGGTCCTACAATGAGCAGTTCTTC.

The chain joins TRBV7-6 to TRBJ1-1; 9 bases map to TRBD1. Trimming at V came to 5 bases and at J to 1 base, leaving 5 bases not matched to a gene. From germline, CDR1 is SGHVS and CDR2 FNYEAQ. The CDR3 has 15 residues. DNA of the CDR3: TGTGCCAGCAGCCTGCCGGGACAGGGGAACACTGAAGCTTTCTTT. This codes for CASSLPGQGNTEAFF.

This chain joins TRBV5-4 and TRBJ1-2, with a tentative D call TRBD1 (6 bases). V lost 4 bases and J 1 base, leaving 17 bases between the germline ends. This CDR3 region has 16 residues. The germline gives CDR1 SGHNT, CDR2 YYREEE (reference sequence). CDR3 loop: CASSEDPQGSNYGYTF. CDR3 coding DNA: TGTGCCAGCAGCGAGGACCCCCAGGGGAGTAACTATGGCTACACCTTC.

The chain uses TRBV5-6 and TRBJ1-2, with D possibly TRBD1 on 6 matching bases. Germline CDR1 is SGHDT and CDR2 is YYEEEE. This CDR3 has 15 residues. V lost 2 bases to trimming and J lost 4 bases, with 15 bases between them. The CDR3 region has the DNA TGTGCCAGCAGCTTCTCGGGACACCAGGTCTATGGCTACACCTTC. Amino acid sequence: CASSFSGHQVYGYTF.